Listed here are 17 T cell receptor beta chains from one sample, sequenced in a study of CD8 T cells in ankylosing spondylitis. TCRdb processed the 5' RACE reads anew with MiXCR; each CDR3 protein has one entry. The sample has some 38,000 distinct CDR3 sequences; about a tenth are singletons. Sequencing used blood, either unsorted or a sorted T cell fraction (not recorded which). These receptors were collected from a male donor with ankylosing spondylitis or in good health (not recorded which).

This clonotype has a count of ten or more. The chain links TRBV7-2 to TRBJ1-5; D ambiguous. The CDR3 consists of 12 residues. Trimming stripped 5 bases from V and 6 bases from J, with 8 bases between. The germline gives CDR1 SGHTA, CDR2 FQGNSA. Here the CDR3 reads CASSPPFQPQHF. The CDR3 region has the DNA TGTGCCAGCAGCCCCCCCTTTCAGCCCCAGCATTTT.

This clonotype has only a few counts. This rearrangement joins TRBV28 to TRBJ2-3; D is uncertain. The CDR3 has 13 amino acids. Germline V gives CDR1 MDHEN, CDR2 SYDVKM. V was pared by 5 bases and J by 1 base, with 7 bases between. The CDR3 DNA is TGTGCCAGCAGTGATGCGGGCACAGATACGCAGTATTTT. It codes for CASSDAGTDTQYF. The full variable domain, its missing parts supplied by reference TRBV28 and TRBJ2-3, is DVKVTQSSRYLVKRTGEKVFLECVQDMDHENMFWYRQDPGLGLRLIYFSYDVKMKEKGDIPEGYSVSREKKERFSLILESASTNQTSMYLCASSDAGTDTQYFGPGTRLTVL.

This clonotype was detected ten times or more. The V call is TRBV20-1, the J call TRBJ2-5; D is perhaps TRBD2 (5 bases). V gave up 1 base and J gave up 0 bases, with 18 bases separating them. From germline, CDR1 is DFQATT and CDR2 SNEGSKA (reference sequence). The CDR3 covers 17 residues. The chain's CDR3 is CSARVSPVEDYQETQYF. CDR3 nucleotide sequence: TGCAGTGCTAGAGTTTCCCCCGTGGAGGACTACCAAGAGACCCAGTACTTC.

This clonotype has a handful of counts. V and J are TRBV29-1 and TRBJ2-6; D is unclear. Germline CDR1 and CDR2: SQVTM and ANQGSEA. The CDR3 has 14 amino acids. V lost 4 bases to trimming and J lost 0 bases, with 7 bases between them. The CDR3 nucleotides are TGCAGCGTTGTGGCGGCCTCTGGGGCCAACGTCCTGACTTTC. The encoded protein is CSVVAASGANVLTF.

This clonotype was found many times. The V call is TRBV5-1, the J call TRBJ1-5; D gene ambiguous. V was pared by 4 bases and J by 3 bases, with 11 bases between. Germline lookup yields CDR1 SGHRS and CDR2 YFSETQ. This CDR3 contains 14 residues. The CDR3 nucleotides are TGCGCCAGCAGCCCTGGGCACGACAATCAGCCCCAGCATTTT. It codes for CASSPGHDNQPQHF.

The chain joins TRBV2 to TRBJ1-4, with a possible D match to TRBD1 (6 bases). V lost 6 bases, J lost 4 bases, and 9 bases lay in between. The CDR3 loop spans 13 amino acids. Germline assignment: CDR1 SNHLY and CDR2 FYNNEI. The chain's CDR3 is CASSQDSNEKLFF. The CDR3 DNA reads TGTGCCAGCAGCCAGGACAGTAATGAAAAACTGTTTTTT.

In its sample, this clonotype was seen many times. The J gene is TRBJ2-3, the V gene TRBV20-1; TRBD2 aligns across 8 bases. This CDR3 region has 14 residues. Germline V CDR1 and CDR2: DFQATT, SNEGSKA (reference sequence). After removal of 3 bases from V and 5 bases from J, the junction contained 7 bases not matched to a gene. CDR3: CSASTSGKGDTQYF. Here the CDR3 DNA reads TGCAGTGCTAGCACTAGCGGCAAGGGAGATACGCAGTATTTT.

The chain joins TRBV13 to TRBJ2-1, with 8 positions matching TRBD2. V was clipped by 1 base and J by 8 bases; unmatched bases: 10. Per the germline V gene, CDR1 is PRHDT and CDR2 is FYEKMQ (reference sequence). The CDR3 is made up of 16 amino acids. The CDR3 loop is CASSLVWAGGSHEQFF. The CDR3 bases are TGTGCCAGCAGCTTAGTTTGGGCGGGAGGTTCCCATGAGCAGTTCTTC.

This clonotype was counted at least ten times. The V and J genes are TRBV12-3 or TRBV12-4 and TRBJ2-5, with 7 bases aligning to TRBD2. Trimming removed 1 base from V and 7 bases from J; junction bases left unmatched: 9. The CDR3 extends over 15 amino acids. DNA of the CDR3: TGTGCCAGCAGTTTAGTTGCGGGAGTGCCTGGGACCCAGTACTTC. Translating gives CASSLVAGVPGTQYF.

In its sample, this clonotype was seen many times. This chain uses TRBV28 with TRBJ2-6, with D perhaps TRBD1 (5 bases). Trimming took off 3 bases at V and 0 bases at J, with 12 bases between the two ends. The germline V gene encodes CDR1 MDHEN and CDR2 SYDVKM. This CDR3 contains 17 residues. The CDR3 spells CASSFRAGLSGANVLTF. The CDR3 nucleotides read TGTGCCAGCAGTTTTAGGGCAGGGCTCTCTGGGGCCAACGTCCTGACTTTC.

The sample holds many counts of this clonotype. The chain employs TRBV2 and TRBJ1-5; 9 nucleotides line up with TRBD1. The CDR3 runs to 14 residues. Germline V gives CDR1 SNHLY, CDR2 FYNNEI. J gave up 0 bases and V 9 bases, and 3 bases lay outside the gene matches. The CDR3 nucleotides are TGTGCCAGTCGGGACAGGGTTAGCAATCAGCCCCAGCATTTT. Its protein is CASRDRVSNQPQHF.

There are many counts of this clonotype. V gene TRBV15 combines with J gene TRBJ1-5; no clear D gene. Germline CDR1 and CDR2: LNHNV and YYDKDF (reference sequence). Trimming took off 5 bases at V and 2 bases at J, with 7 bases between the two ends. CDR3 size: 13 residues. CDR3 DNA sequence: TGTGCCACCAGCTGGATTGGCAATCAGCCCCAGCATTTT. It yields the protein CATSWIGNQPQHF.

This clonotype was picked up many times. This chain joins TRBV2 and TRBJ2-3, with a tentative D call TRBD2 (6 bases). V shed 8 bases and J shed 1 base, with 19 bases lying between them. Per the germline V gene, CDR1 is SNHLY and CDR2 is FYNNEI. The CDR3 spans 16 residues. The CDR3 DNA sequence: TGTGCCAGCCGGGAGCGGGCCGGACCCGGCACAGATACGCAGTATTTT. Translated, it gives CASRERAGPGTDTQYF.

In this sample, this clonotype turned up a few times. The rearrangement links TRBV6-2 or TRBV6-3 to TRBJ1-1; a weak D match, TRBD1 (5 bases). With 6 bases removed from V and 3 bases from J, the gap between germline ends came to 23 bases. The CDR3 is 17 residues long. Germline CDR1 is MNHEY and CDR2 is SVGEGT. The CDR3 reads CASRRDRTVPFYTEAFF. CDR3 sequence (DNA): TGTGCCAGCAGACGGGACCGAACAGTTCCGTTTTACACTGAAGCTTTCTTT.

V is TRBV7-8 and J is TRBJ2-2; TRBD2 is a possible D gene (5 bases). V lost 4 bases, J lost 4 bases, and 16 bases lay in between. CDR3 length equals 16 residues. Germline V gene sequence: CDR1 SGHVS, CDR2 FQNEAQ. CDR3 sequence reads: CASSSSGLQTTGELFF. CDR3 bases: TGTGCCAGCAGCTCGAGCGGACTGCAGACCACCGGGGAGCTGTTTTTT.

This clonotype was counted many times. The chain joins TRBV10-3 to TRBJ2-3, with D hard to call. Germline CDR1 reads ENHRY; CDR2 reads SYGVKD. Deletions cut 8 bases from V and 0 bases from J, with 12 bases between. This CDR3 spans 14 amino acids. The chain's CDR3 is CAISAGDSTDTQYF. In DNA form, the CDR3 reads TGTGCCATCTCGGCAGGCGATAGCACAGATACGCAGTATTTT.

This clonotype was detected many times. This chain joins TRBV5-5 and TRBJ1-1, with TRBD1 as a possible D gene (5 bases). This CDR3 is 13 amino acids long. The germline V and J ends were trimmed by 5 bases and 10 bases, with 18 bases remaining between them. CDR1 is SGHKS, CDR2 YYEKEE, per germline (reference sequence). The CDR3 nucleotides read TGTGCCAGCAGGCGGGACCTAACACTTCGAGCTTTCTTT. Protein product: CASRRDLTLRAFF.